This T cell receptor beta chain was profiled in a study of shared clonotypes between healthy human individuals. Broader study findings: Sharing of clonotypes among donors was expected to vary with sequencing depth.

Of note for this clone: Its antigen remains unknown.

The CDR3 runs to 13 residues. V trimming: 10 bases; J trimming: 12 bases; junction bases outside the gene matches: 16. Germline-derived CDR1 and CDR2 are SNHLY and FYNNEI. This table comes from immunoSEQ multiplex PCR, and its TCRdb copy is limited to in-frame clones, with some not included. The sample lists fewer than 400,000 clones; less than 85% were seen once. This chain uses TRBV2 with TRBJ2-7; 9 bases are shared with TRBD1. The sample was memory CD4+ T cells sorted from blood. Regarding subset: CD45RA-negative fraction. The TCR comes from a man between 25 and 39 years old in good health. CDR3 coding DNA: TGTGCCAAATCTTCCCCGGGACAGGGAGCTTTGTACTTC. Translating gives CAKSSPGQGALYF.